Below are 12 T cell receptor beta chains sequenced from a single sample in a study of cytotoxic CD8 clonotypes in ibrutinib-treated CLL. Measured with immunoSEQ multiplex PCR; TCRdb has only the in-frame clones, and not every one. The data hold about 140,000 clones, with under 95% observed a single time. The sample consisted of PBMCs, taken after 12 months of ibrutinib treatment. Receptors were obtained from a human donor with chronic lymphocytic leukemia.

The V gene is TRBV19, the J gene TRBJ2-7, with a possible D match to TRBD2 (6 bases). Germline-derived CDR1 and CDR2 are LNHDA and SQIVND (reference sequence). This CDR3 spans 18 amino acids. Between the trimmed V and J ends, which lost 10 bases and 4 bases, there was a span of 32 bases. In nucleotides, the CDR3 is TGTGCCACGATAATCCCCCGAGAAGGAGGGGCGATGGGATACGAGCAGTACTTC. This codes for CATIIPREGGAMGYEQYF.

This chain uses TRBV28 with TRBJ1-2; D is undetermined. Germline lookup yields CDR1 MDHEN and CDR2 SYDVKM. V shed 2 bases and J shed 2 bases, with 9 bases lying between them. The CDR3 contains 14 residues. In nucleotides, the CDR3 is TGTGCCAGCAGTTTAATCGGCATAAACTATGGCTACACCTTC. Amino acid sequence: CASSLIGINYGYTF.

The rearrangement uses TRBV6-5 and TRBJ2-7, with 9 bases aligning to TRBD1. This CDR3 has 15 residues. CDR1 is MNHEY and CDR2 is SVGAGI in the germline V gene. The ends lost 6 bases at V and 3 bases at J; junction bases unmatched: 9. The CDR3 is CASRRRGQGDYEQYF. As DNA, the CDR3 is TGTGCCAGCAGACGGCGGGGACAGGGAGACTACGAGCAGTACTTC.

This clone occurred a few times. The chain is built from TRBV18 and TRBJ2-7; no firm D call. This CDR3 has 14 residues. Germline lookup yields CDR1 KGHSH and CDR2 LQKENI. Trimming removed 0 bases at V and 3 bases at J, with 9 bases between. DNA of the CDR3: TGTGCCAGCTCACCACCGGTGGTACTCTACGAGCAGTACTTC. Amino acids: CASSPPVVLYEQYF.

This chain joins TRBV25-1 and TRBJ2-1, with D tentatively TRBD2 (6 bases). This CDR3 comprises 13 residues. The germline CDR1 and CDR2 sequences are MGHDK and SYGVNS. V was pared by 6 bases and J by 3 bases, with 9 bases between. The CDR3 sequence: CASRSGYYNEQFF. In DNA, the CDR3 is TGTGCCAGCAGGAGCGGGTACTACAATGAGCAGTTCTTC.

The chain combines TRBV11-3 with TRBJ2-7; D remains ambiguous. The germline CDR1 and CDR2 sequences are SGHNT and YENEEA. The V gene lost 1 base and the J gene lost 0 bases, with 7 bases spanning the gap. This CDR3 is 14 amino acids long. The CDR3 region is CASSLGSDSYEQYF. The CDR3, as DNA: TGTGCCAGCAGCTTAGGTTCAGACTCCTACGAGCAGTACTTC.

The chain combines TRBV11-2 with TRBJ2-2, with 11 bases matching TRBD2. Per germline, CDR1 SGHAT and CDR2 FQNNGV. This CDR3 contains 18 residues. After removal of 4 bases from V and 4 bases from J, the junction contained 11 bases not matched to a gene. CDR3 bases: TGTGCCAGCAGCTCCCCGGTTAGCGGGAGGGCCGCCACCGGGGAGCTGTTTTTT. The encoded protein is CASSSPVSGRAATGELFF.

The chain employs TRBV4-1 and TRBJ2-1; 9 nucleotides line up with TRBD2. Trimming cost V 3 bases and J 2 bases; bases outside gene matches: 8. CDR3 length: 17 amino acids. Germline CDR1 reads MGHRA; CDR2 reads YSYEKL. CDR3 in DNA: TGCGCCAGCAGCCAGGACCAGACTAGCGGCGCCTACAATGAGCAGTTCTTC. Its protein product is CASSQDQTSGAYNEQFF.

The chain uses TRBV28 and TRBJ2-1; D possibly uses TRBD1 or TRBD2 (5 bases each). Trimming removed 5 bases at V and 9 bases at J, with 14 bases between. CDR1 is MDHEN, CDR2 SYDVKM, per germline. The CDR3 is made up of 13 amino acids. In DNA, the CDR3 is TGTGCCAGCAGTGCGGCCAATGGGGGTGAGCAGTTCTTC. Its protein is CASSAANGGEQFF.

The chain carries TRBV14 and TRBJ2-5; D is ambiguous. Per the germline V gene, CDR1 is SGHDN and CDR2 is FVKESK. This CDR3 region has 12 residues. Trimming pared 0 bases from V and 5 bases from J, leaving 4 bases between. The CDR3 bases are TGTGCCAGCAGCCAAGATTGGGAGACCCAGTACTTC. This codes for CASSQDWETQYF. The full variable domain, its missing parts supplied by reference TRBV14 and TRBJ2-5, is EAGVTQFPSHSVIEKGQTVTLRCDPISGHDNLYWYRRVMGKEIKFLLHFVKESKQDESGMPNNRFLAERTGGTYSTLKVQPAELEDSGVYFCASSQDWETQYFGPGTRLLVL.

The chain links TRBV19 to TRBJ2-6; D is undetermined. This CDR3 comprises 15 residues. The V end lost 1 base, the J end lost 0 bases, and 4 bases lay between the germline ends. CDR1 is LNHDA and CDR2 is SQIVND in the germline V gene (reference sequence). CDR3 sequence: CASSIAVSGANVLTF. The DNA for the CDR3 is TGTGCCAGTAGTATAGCAGTCTCTGGGGCCAACGTCCTGACTTTC.

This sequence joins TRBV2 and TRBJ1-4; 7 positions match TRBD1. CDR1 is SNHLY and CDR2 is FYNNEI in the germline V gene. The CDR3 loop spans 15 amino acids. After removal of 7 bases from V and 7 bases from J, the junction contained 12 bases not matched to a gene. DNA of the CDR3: TGTGCCAGCAACCCGGGACAGTTCGGGGGTGAAAAACTGTTTTTT. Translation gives CASNPGQFGGEKLFF.